This TCR beta chain stems from a study of blood T cell repertoires in COVID-19. Study details: Sites across the United States, Italy and Spain contributed samples from acute and convalescent COVID-19. T cells, B-cell-depleted T cells, or PBMCs supplied cDNA or gDNA.

In the source study's methods: How many nucleated cells were present was estimated from reference gene primer amplification. Produced via immunoSEQ multiplex PCR; TCRdb's table is partial and in-frame only. V, J and clone size derive from that table, while D and trimming were established from the DNA sequence. This sample has 80,000 to 100,000 clones, with 85% to 90% found just once. Seattle-derived patients entered the study during active infection and were followed longitudinally. Trimming took 4 bases from V and 5 from J, leaving 8 bases between them. Germline-derived CDR1 and CDR2 are SNHLY and FYNNEI. CDR3 length: 12 amino acids.

The TCR sequence derives from a man between 45 and 60 years old with COVID-19, enrolled during active disease. The chain has TRBV2 and TRBJ1-2, with D uncertain. The sequenced sample was peripheral blood. The CDR3 sequence: CASSGRRYGYTF. The CDR3 DNA sequence: TGTGCCAGCAGTGGGCGGAGGTATGGCTACACCTTC.